Listed below are T cell receptor beta chains from one sample, sequenced in a study of glioma-infiltrating T cells. TCRdb re-derived calls from the multiplex PCR reads in MiXCR, one entry per CDR3 protein. Of 300,000 to 450,000 distinct CDR3 sequences listed, about 40% were seen once; the top ten hold more than 10%. Sequences were obtained from glioma tissue, nonneoplastic brain tissue, or PBMCs (not recorded which). These receptors were obtained from a human donor with low-grade glioma or glioblastoma, undergoing nonglioma brain surgery, or in good health (not recorded which). Each CDR3 is given with its conserved first and last residue. Each record gives: J gene, clone size, CDR3 length, V gene, D gene, CDR3 DNA, CDR3 protein. D genes are given only for firm matches. Rows may omit the clone size; those that give it use once, few, many or a size class.

J gene: TRBJ2-1
clone size: -
CDR3 length: 16
V gene: TRBV28
D gene: -
CDR3 DNA: TGTGCCAGCAGTTCCGGAGACAGGCATTCCTACAATGAGCAGTTCTTC
CDR3 protein: CASSSGDRHSYNEQFF

J gene: TRBJ1-1
clone size: -
CDR3 length: 15
V gene: TRBV20-1
D gene: -
CDR3 DNA: TGCAGTACTAGACCCCCAGGACAGCTGGGGACTGAAGCTTTCTTT
CDR3 protein: CSTRPPGQLGTEAFF

J gene: TRBJ2-3
clone size: many
CDR3 length: 13
V gene: TRBV28
D gene: TRBD1
CDR3 DNA: TGTGCCAGCTACAGGGGAAGCACAGATACGCAGTATTTT
CDR3 protein: CASYRGSTDTQYF

J gene: TRBJ1-1
clone size: once
CDR3 length: 14
V gene: TRBV4-3
D gene: TRBD1
CDR3 DNA: TGCGCCAGCAGCCAACGGGACAGGGGGAGCCGGGCTTTCTTT
CDR3 protein: CASSQRDRGSRAFF

J gene: TRBJ1-3
clone size: many
CDR3 length: 13
V gene: TRBV6-1
D gene: -
CDR3 DNA: TGTGCCATCGCCCGGACGGAAACAAACACCATATATTTT
CDR3 protein: CAIARTETNTIYF

J gene: TRBJ1-6
clone size: -
CDR3 length: 13
V gene: TRBV7-9
D gene: -
CDR3 DNA: TGTGCCAGCAGCCCTGACGGATATTCACCCCTCCACTTT
CDR3 protein: CASSPDGYSPLHF

J gene: TRBJ2-3
clone size: many
CDR3 length: 12
V gene: TRBV4-1
D gene: -
CDR3 DNA: TGCGCCAGCAGCCAAGGGTGGGATACGCAGTATTTT
CDR3 protein: CASSQGWDTQYF

J gene: TRBJ2-7
clone size: many
CDR3 length: 14
V gene: TRBV6-1
D gene: -
CDR3 DNA: TGTGCCAGCAGGCCCGATTGGGTAGGGTACGAGCAGTACTTC
CDR3 protein: CASRPDWVGYEQYF

J gene: TRBJ2-7
clone size: -
CDR3 length: 16
V gene: TRBV25-1
D gene: -
CDR3 DNA: TGTGCCAGCACCATAGGGGGTCAACTGGGCCCCTACGAGCAGTACTTC
CDR3 protein: CASTIGGQLGPYEQYF

J gene: TRBJ2-3
clone size: few
CDR3 length: 20
V gene: TRBV6-1
D gene: TRBD2
CDR3 DNA: TGTGCCAGCAGTGAACAGGTGACTAGCGGGAGCCGAGGTAGCACAGATACGCAGTATTTT
CDR3 protein: CASSEQVTSGSRGSTDTQYF

J gene: TRBJ2-7
clone size: few
CDR3 length: 13
V gene: TRBV6-1
D gene: -
CDR3 DNA: TGTGCCAGCACTGTCGGGAACAGCTACGAGCAGTACTTC
CDR3 protein: CASTVGNSYEQYF

J gene: TRBJ1-2
clone size: many
CDR3 length: 13
V gene: TRBV20-1
D gene: -
CDR3 DNA: TGCAGTGCGGAAGGAGGGACTAACTATGGCTACACCTTC
CDR3 protein: CSAEGGTNYGYTF

J gene: TRBJ2-3
clone size: few
CDR3 length: 16
V gene: TRBV7-9
D gene: TRBD2
CDR3 DNA: TGTGCCAGCAGCCCCAGGACTAGCGGGAGGGGCACTACGCAGTATTTT
CDR3 protein: CASSPRTSGRGTTQYF

J gene: TRBJ2-3
clone size: many
CDR3 length: 15
V gene: TRBV28
D gene: TRBD2
CDR3 DNA: TGTGCCAGCACTCCACTAGCGGGAGAAGCAGATACGCAGTATTTT
CDR3 protein: CASTPLAGEADTQYF

J gene: TRBJ2-4
clone size: -
CDR3 length: 14
V gene: TRBV19
D gene: -
CDR3 DNA: TGTGCCAGTAGTAGAAGGGATGGCAAAAACATTCAGTACTTC
CDR3 protein: CASSRRDGKNIQYF

J gene: TRBJ2-7
clone size: few
CDR3 length: 16
V gene: TRBV6-2/TRBV6-3
D gene: -
CDR3 DNA: TGTGCCAGCAGTTATAGGATCCCGGTTTCGAGATGGGAGCAGTACTTC
CDR3 protein: CASSYRIPVSRWEQYF

J gene: TRBJ2-1
clone size: -
CDR3 length: 17
V gene: TRBV3-1
D gene: -
CDR3 DNA: TGTGCCAGCAGCTCCCATACGGGGGCTAGGTCCTACAATGAGCAGTTCTTC
CDR3 protein: CASSSHTGARSYNEQFF

J gene: TRBJ2-6
clone size: -
CDR3 length: 18
V gene: TRBV7-9
D gene: TRBD1
CDR3 DNA: TGTGCCAGCAGCCTCCCGACAGGGCTCAGCTCTGGGGCCAACGTCCTGACTTTC
CDR3 protein: CASSLPTGLSSGANVLTF

J gene: TRBJ2-2
clone size: -
CDR3 length: 15
V gene: TRBV28
D gene: TRBD1
CDR3 DNA: TGTGCCAGCAGCGGGACAGACGAGAACACCGGGGAGCTGTTTTTT
CDR3 protein: CASSGTDENTGELFF

J gene: TRBJ1-2
clone size: -
CDR3 length: 15
V gene: TRBV6-2/TRBV6-3
D gene: -
CDR3 DNA: TGTGCCAGCAGTCAAAGACATACCGCGAACTATGGCTACACCTTC
CDR3 protein: CASSQRHTANYGYTF

J gene: TRBJ2-7
clone size: -
CDR3 length: 13
V gene: TRBV20-1
D gene: -
CDR3 DNA: TGCAGCGTTGTTTGGGGAGGGGGATACGAGCAGTACTTC
CDR3 protein: CSVVWGGGYEQYF

J gene: TRBJ2-1
clone size: -
CDR3 length: 15
V gene: TRBV20-1
D gene: -
CDR3 DNA: TGCAGTGCTAGAGATAATCAGGGCCCAGGGCTTGAGCAGTTCTTC
CDR3 protein: CSARDNQGPGLEQFF

J gene: TRBJ2-2
clone size: few
CDR3 length: 16
V gene: TRBV20-1
D gene: -
CDR3 DNA: TGCAGTGCTAGAGGAGTCCGACAGCTAGCCACCGGGGAGCTGTTTTTT
CDR3 protein: CSARGVRQLATGELFF

J gene: TRBJ1-6
clone size: -
CDR3 length: 14
V gene: TRBV4-3
D gene: -
CDR3 DNA: TGCGCCAGCAGCCTGACAGGAGTAAATTCACCCCTCCAATTT
CDR3 protein: CASSLTGVNSPLQF

J gene: TRBJ1-1
clone size: many
CDR3 length: 11
V gene: TRBV20-1
D gene: -
CDR3 DNA: TGCAGTGCTAGGGAGGAACTCGAAGCTTTCTTT
CDR3 protein: CSAREELEAFF

J gene: TRBJ2-7
clone size: -
CDR3 length: 16
V gene: TRBV7-2
D gene: TRBD1
CDR3 DNA: TGTGCCAGCAGCTTGCCGAGGACAGGAAAGACCTACGAGCAGTACTTC
CDR3 protein: CASSLPRTGKTYEQYF

J gene: TRBJ2-5
clone size: -
CDR3 length: 15
V gene: TRBV7-9
D gene: TRBD1
CDR3 DNA: TGTGCCAGCAGCTTGAGAGGACAGGGACAAGAGACCCAGTACTTC
CDR3 protein: CASSLRGQGQETQYF

J gene: TRBJ1-5
clone size: -
CDR3 length: 15
V gene: TRBV28
D gene: TRBD1
CDR3 DNA: TGTGCCAGCAGCGGGACAGGATATAGCAATCAGCCCCAGCATTTT
CDR3 protein: CASSGTGYSNQPQHF

J gene: TRBJ2-1
clone size: -
CDR3 length: 15
V gene: TRBV5-1
D gene: -
CDR3 DNA: TGCGCCAGCAGCTGGGGTGGGGGGCCCTACAATGAGCAGTTCTTC
CDR3 protein: CASSWGGGPYNEQFF

J gene: TRBJ2-7
clone size: many
CDR3 length: 16
V gene: TRBV15
D gene: -
CDR3 DNA: TGTGCCACCAGCAGAGATATTAGCGGATCCGCCTACGAGCAGTACTTC
CDR3 protein: CATSRDISGSAYEQYF

J gene: TRBJ2-1
clone size: -
CDR3 length: 13
V gene: TRBV7-6
D gene: TRBD2
CDR3 DNA: TGTGCCAGCAGCTCTAACCGGGGGGACGAGCAGTTCTTC
CDR3 protein: CASSSNRGDEQFF

J gene: TRBJ2-1
clone size: many
CDR3 length: 12
V gene: TRBV27
D gene: -
CDR3 DNA: TGTGCCAGCAGCGGCCTACACAATGAGCAGTTCTTC
CDR3 protein: CASSGLHNEQFF

J gene: TRBJ2-1
clone size: many
CDR3 length: 16
V gene: TRBV27
D gene: TRBD2
CDR3 DNA: TGTGCCAGCAGTTTATTGCTAGCGGGAGGGCCGTATGAGCAGTTCTTC
CDR3 protein: CASSLLLAGGPYEQFF

J gene: TRBJ2-7
clone size: -
CDR3 length: 14
V gene: TRBV29-1
D gene: TRBD2
CDR3 DNA: TGCAGCGTGCGGGGGGGGGCCCTCTCCTACGAGCAGTACTTC
CDR3 protein: CSVRGGALSYEQYF

J gene: TRBJ2-4
clone size: -
CDR3 length: 17
V gene: TRBV27
D gene: TRBD1
CDR3 DNA: TGTGCCAGCAGTCCGGGACAGGGTAGGGGGTTCCAAAACATTAAGTACTTC
CDR3 protein: CASSPGQGRGFQNIKYF

J gene: TRBJ2-7
clone size: -
CDR3 length: 16
V gene: TRBV5-1
D gene: -
CDR3 DNA: TGCGCCAGCAGCCACCCCCGGGGCAGAGGAACCTACGAGCAGTACTTC
CDR3 protein: CASSHPRGRGTYEQYF

J gene: TRBJ1-1
clone size: -
CDR3 length: 14
V gene: TRBV18
D gene: -
CDR3 DNA: TGTGCCAGCTCGCCAGGGGTGCCGAACACTGAAGCTTTCTTT
CDR3 protein: CASSPGVPNTEAFF

J gene: TRBJ2-7
clone size: few
CDR3 length: 14
V gene: TRBV6-2/TRBV6-3
D gene: TRBD1
CDR3 DNA: TGTGCCAGCACCCCACAGGGGGGCAACTACGAGCAGTACTTC
CDR3 protein: CASTPQGGNYEQYF

J gene: TRBJ2-1
clone size: few
CDR3 length: 11
V gene: TRBV19
D gene: -
CDR3 DNA: TGTGCCAGTAGTTGGACCGGTGAGCAGTTCTTC
CDR3 protein: CASSWTGEQFF

J gene: TRBJ1-1
clone size: -
CDR3 length: 13
V gene: TRBV7-2
D gene: -
CDR3 DNA: TGTGCCAGCAGGAACTCAGGGTTGACTGAAGCTTTCTTT
CDR3 protein: CASRNSGLTEAFF

J gene: TRBJ2-5
clone size: -
CDR3 length: 16
V gene: TRBV3-1
D gene: -
CDR3 DNA: TGTGCCAGCAGCCCCTTTCTCAGCCGCCCCCAAGAGACCCAGTACTTC
CDR3 protein: CASSPFLSRPQETQYF

J gene: TRBJ2-1
clone size: -
CDR3 length: 12
V gene: TRBV6-6
D gene: -
CDR3 DNA: TGTGCCAGCAGTTATAATAGCGATGAGCAGTTCTTC
CDR3 protein: CASSYNSDEQFF

J gene: TRBJ2-1
clone size: -
CDR3 length: 15
V gene: TRBV29-1
D gene: -
CDR3 DNA: TGCAGCGTTGTCCCCTTAGCGGACTCCTACAATGAGCAGTTCTTC
CDR3 protein: CSVVPLADSYNEQFF

J gene: TRBJ2-3
clone size: -
CDR3 length: 15
V gene: TRBV19
D gene: TRBD1
CDR3 DNA: TGTGCCAGTGGGCTTGGGACAGGGCACACAGATACGCAGTATTTT
CDR3 protein: CASGLGTGHTDTQYF

J gene: TRBJ1-5
clone size: -
CDR3 length: 14
V gene: TRBV7-9
D gene: -
CDR3 DNA: TGTGCCAGCAGCTTAGGGGGTCAGGATCAGCCCCAGCATTTT
CDR3 protein: CASSLGGQDQPQHF

J gene: TRBJ2-1
clone size: -
CDR3 length: 16
V gene: TRBV6-2/TRBV6-3
D gene: TRBD2
CDR3 DNA: TGTGCCAGCAGTTACGTTAGCGGGAGATCCTACAATGAGCAGTTCTTC
CDR3 protein: CASSYVSGRSYNEQFF

J gene: TRBJ1-5
clone size: -
CDR3 length: 17
V gene: TRBV7-9
D gene: -
CDR3 DNA: TGTGCCAGAAGCTTAGCACCCAGGGGCTATAGCAATCAGAAAAATCATTTT
CDR3 protein: CARSLAPRGYSNQKNHF

J gene: TRBJ2-5
clone size: many
CDR3 length: 14
V gene: TRBV28
D gene: TRBD1
CDR3 DNA: TGTGCCAGCAGGGACAGGGTAGGGCAAGAGACCCAGTACTTC
CDR3 protein: CASRDRVGQETQYF

J gene: TRBJ1-1
clone size: -
CDR3 length: 16
V gene: TRBV2
D gene: TRBD1
CDR3 DNA: TGTGCCAGCAGTCCCGGGGGGGGCAGGGGGGGCACTGAAGCTTTCTTT
CDR3 protein: CASSPGGGRGGTEAFF

J gene: TRBJ1-1
clone size: few
CDR3 length: 12
V gene: TRBV29-1
D gene: -
CDR3 DNA: TGCAGCGTTGATGATCTGAACACTGAAGCTTTCTTT
CDR3 protein: CSVDDLNTEAFF

J gene: TRBJ1-1
clone size: -
CDR3 length: 15
V gene: TRBV28
D gene: -
CDR3 DNA: TGTGCCAGCACCCCCGGGCTGGGGAAGAACACTGAAGCTTTCTTT
CDR3 protein: CASTPGLGKNTEAFF

J gene: TRBJ2-7
clone size: many
CDR3 length: 13
V gene: TRBV6-2/TRBV6-3
D gene: -
CDR3 DNA: TGTGCCAGCACCCTACGGCCCAGCTACGAGCAGTACTTC
CDR3 protein: CASTLRPSYEQYF

J gene: TRBJ2-1
clone size: many
CDR3 length: 13
V gene: TRBV6-4
D gene: -
CDR3 DNA: TGTGCCAGCAGTCCCTTCTCCTACAATGAGCAGTTCTTC
CDR3 protein: CASSPFSYNEQFF

J gene: TRBJ2-3
clone size: many
CDR3 length: 19
V gene: TRBV4-3
D gene: TRBD2
CDR3 DNA: TGCGCCAGCAGCCAAGATATTCCCCGACTAGCGGTGGCCCCAGATACGCAGTATTTT
CDR3 protein: CASSQDIPRLAVAPDTQYF